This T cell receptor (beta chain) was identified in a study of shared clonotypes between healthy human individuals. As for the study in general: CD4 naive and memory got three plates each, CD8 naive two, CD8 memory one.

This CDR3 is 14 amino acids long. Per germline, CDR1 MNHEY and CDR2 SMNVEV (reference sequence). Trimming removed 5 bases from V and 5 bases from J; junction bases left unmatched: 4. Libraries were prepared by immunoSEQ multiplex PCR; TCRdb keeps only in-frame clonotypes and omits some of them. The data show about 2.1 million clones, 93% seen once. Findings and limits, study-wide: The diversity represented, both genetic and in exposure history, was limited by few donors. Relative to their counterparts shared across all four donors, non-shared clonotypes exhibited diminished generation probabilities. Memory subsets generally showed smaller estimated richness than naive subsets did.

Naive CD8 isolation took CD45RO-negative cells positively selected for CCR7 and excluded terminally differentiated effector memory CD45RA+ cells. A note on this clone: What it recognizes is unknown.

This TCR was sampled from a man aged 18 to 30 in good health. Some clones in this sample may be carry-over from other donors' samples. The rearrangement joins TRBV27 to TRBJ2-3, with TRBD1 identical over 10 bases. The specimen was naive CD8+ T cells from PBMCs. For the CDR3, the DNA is TGTGCCAGCAGTCCCAGGACAGGGGGAGATACGCAGTATTTT. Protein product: CASSPRTGGDTQYF.